Shown below are 21 T cell receptor beta chains from a single sample sequenced in a study of CD8 T cells in Susac syndrome. After extraction with the RNeasy kit, about 0.45 to 1 ug of the RNA was reverse transcribed using random hexamers. TCRdb re-called the immunoSEQ multiplex PCR reads with MiXCR, one entry per CDR3 protein. There are 140,000 to 150,000 distinct CDR3 sequences in the sample; approximately 94% occur only once, and 0.07% to 0.1% lies in the top ten. Sequencing was done on a sample of CD4+ T cells from PBMCs. The receptors come from a human donor in good health.

This chain's CDR3 is CASSQTPTASNYGYTF. The CDR3 region has the DNA TGTGCCAGCAGCCAAACCCCGACAGCATCTAACTATGGCTACACCTTC. The gene calls are TRBV3-1 and TRBJ1-2, with a possible D match to TRBD1 (5 bases). V gave up 2 bases and J gave up 0 bases, with 13 bases separating them. The CDR3 totals 16 residues. Germline V CDR1 and CDR2: LGHDT, YNNKEL (reference sequence).

The genes are TRBV5-1 and TRBJ2-3; 14 nucleotides match TRBD2. Germline CDR1 SGHRS, CDR2 YFSETQ. The J segment lost 5 bases and the V segment lost 4 bases, leaving 6 bases of the junction unmatched. CDR3 length: 16 residues. In nucleotides, the CDR3 is TGCGCCAGCAGCATGCCGGGACTAGCGGGAGAAGATACGCAGTATTTT. Its translation is CASSMPGLAGEDTQYF.

This sequence joins TRBV29-1 and TRBJ2-7; D unresolved. Trimming shortened V by 6 bases and J by 3 bases, and 12 bases separated the two germline ends. Germline V gene lookup returns CDR1 SQVTM and CDR2 ANQGSEA. The CDR3 is 12 amino acids. The CDR3 bases are TGCAGCGTCAACGGGCCGAGCTACGAGCAGTACTTC. This gives the protein CSVNGPSYEQYF.

This chain connects TRBV5-1 to TRBJ2-3; 8 positions agree with TRBD1. CDR3 size: 13 residues. Trimming cost V 0 bases and J 6 bases; bases outside gene matches: 0. Germline CDR1 reads SGHRS; CDR2 reads YFSETQ. The CDR3 nucleotides are TGCGCCAGCAGCTTGGACAGGGGGGATACGCAGTATTTT. Its translation: CASSLDRGDTQYF.

This chain uses TRBV20-1 with TRBJ2-7; 7 bases align to TRBD2. Germline V CDR1 and CDR2: DFQATT, SNEGSKA (reference sequence). The CDR3 totals 13 residues. V shed 2 bases and J 4 bases; nucleotides not matched to a gene: 5. The CDR3 DNA reads as TGCAGTGCTAGAAGGGTGGGAGGGTACGAGCAGTACTTC. Protein: CSARRVGGYEQYF.

The chain uses TRBV9 and TRBJ2-6, with D unresolved. CDR1 is SGDLS, CDR2 YYNGEE, per germline. The CDR3 has 13 residues. V was cut by 3 bases and J by 3 bases, with 4 bases left in between. CDR3 sequence reads: CASSAVGANVLTF. As DNA, the CDR3 is TGTGCCAGCAGCGCAGTTGGGGCCAACGTCCTGACTTTC.

The chain joins TRBV7-9 to TRBJ2-7; possible D gene TRBD2, 5 bases. The CDR3 consists of 13 residues. Per germline, CDR1 SEHNR and CDR2 FQNEAQ (reference sequence). V was clipped by 8 bases and J by 6 bases, with 17 bases between them. CDR3 residues: CASSPTRDGEQYF. The CDR3 nucleotides read TGTGCCAGCTCCCCGACTCGGGATGGCGAGCAGTACTTC.

The chain joins TRBV5-1 to TRBJ2-7; D perhaps matches TRBD2 (6 bases). Deletions cut 6 bases from V and 0 bases from J, with 13 bases between. CDR3 length: 14 amino acids. CDR1 is SGHRS and CDR2 is YFSETQ in the germline V gene. CDR3 protein: CASMAGLFSYEQYF. In DNA, the CDR3 is TGCGCCAGCATGGCGGGGCTTTTCTCCTACGAGCAGTACTTC.

This chain joins TRBV10-3 and TRBJ2-5; D remains ambiguous. This CDR3 is built from 13 residues. V was trimmed by 7 bases and J by 1 base, leaving 10 bases between them. The germline V gene encodes CDR1 ENHRY and CDR2 SYGVKD. The CDR3 nucleotides read TGTGCCATCAATGGGCAGACCCAAGAGACCCAGTACTTC. Translation gives CAINGQTQETQYF.

The V gene is TRBV7-3, the J gene TRBJ2-7; TRBD1 agrees at 7 bases. The germline V gene encodes CDR1 SGHTA and CDR2 FQGTGA. The CDR3 consists of 13 residues. Germline trimming cut 4 bases from V and 5 bases from J; bases unmatched to any gene: 5. CDR3 in DNA: TGTGCCAGCAGCTCGACAGGGATCCACGAGCAGTACTTC. It translates to CASSSTGIHEQYF.

V and J are TRBV13 and TRBJ1-2; D is uncertain. Trimming cost V 1 base and J 0 bases, with 6 bases left between them. Germline V gives CDR1 PRHDT, CDR2 FYEKMQ (reference sequence). The CDR3 sequence is 14 residues long. The CDR3: CASSLAGTNYGYTF. DNA for the CDR3: TGTGCCAGCAGCTTAGCCGGGACTAACTATGGCTACACCTTC.

The chain joins TRBV18 to TRBJ2-7, with 10 bases matching TRBD2. V was clipped by 1 base and J by 7 bases; unmatched bases: 10. The CDR3 runs to 16 residues. The germline gives CDR1 KGHSH, CDR2 LQKENI. The CDR3, as DNA: TGTGCCAGCTCACCACTGCCTAGCGGGAGATCCATAGAGCAGTACTTC. Protein product: CASSPLPSGRSIEQYF.

This clonotype was seen only once. CDR3 coding DNA: TGTGCCAGCAGCGTAGGACTAGCGGGAAGCGAGACCCAGTACTTC. Residues: CASSVGLAGSETQYF. V gene TRBV9 combines with J gene TRBJ2-5, with 11 bases fitting TRBD2. Trimming at V came to 0 bases and at J to 5 bases, leaving 3 bases not matched to a gene. CDR1 is SGDLS, CDR2 YYNGEE, per germline. The CDR3 is 15 amino acids.

This sequence joins TRBV18 and TRBJ1-5; TRBD1 matches 8 bases. V lost 2 bases, J lost 3 bases, and 6 bases stayed unmatched. CDR1 is KGHSH, CDR2 LQKENI, per germline. The CDR3 has 16 residues. CDR3 nucleotide sequence: TGTGCCAGCTCACCATCCGACAGGGGTCTCAATCAGCCCCAGCATTTT. This sequence encodes CASSPSDRGLNQPQHF.

The gene calls are TRBV20-1 and TRBJ2-1; a possible D gene is TRBD2 (7 bases). Trimming took 7 bases from V and 1 from J, leaving 14 bases between them. The CDR3 extends over 14 amino acids. Germline V gives CDR1 DFQATT, CDR2 SNEGSKA (reference sequence). The chain's CDR3 is CSVRGGSSYNEQFF. The CDR3 DNA reads as TGCAGTGTGAGGGGGGGGAGTTCCTACAATGAGCAGTTCTTC.

The gene calls are TRBV6-1 and TRBJ1-1; D not certain. The CDR3 has 14 residues. Deletions cut 6 bases from V and 0 bases from J, with 11 bases between. CDR1 and CDR2 (germline): MNHNS, SASEGT. CDR3 sequence reads: CASSDPNMNTEAFF. The CDR3 DNA reads TGTGCCAGCAGCGACCCTAACATGAACACTGAAGCTTTCTTT.

The chain links TRBV2 to TRBJ2-7; TRBD2 matches 10 bases. The CDR3 runs to 13 residues. V trimming: 4 bases; J trimming: 9 bases; junction bases outside the gene matches: 6. CDR1 is SNHLY, CDR2 FYNNEI, per germline. Here the CDR3 DNA reads TGTGCCAGCAGTGTTCTAGCGGGAGTGGTGCAGTACTTC. Residues: CASSVLAGVVQYF. Full variable domain (missing parts from reference TRBV2 and TRBJ2-7): EPEVTQTPSHQVTQMGQEVILRCVPISNHLYFYWYRQILGQKVEFLVSFYNNEISEKSEIFDDQFSVERPDGSNFTLKIRSTKLEDSAMYFCASSVLAGVVQYFGPGTRLTVT.

The chain employs TRBV9 and TRBJ1-2; D uncertain. Trimming took off 3 bases at V and 5 bases at J, with 17 bases between the two ends. The CDR3 runs 15 residues. Per the germline V gene, CDR1 is SGDLS and CDR2 is YYNGEE. The CDR3 loop reads CASSGRQNSEYGYTF. CDR3 DNA sequence: TGTGCCAGCAGCGGGAGACAAAATTCCGAATATGGCTACACCTTC.

The chain is built from TRBV12-3 or TRBV12-4 and TRBJ1-2, with D possibly TRBD1 on 5 matching bases. The germline V and J ends were trimmed by 3 bases and 8 bases, with 13 bases remaining between them. The CDR3 totals 13 residues. The CDR3 coding sequence is TGTGCCAGCAGTTTGCGGGGGGTACGAGGCTACACCTTC. Translated: CASSLRGVRGYTF.

With respect to this clonotype: Germline and junction disagree at one end, which may indicate a read error. The gene calls are TRBV19 and TRBJ1-1; 7 nucleotides match TRBD1. Germline V gene sequence: CDR1 LNHDA, CDR2 SQIVND (reference sequence). The CDR3 spans 14 residues. CDR3 bases: TGTGCCAGTAGTGCTTCCCCGGGACAGTCTGTCGGTCTCTTT. Its translation is CASSASPGQSVGLF.

This chain links TRBV2 with TRBJ2-3; D might be TRBD2 (5 bases). The CDR3 sequence is 15 residues long. CDR1 is SNHLY, CDR2 FYNNEI, per germline. Trimming stripped 4 bases from V and 2 bases from J, with 13 bases between. The CDR3 nucleotides are TGTGCCAGCAGTGTTGGAGGCGCCTTCACAGATACGCAGTATTTT. This encodes CASSVGGAFTDTQYF.